The clone carrying this T cell receptor beta chain has just a few counts. This entry belongs to a study of blood T cell repertoires in COVID-19. Study at large: Spain, Italy and the United States supplied samples that represented acute and convalescent COVID-19.

Generated by immunoSEQ multiplex PCR, the TCRdb table keeps only in-frame clones and is missing some. The sample consists of 170,000 or so clones, around 73% of them appearing once. The V and J ends lost 5 bases and 4 bases respectively, with 14 bases between them. The V gene's germline CDR1 is SGHTA and CDR2 FQGTGA. This CDR3 is 14 amino acids long. The rearrangement uses TRBV7-3 and TRBJ1-2; no clear D gene. The receptor was isolated from a woman aged 50 to 65 who had recovered from COVID-19. The sequenced sample was PBMCs or T cells enriched from blood (not recorded which). DNA of the CDR3: TGTGCCAGCAGCCAGCAGGCGGGAACCTATGGCTACACCTTC. Amino acids: CASSQQAGTYGYTF.